The 24 T cell receptor beta chains below all came from one sample that was sequenced in a study of blood T cell repertoires in COVID-19. The assay was immunoSEQ multiplex PCR, and TCRdb's table has in-frame clones only and misses some. The table includes 200,000 to 300,000 clones, more than 70% detected once. The source material was PBMCs or T cells enriched from blood (not recorded which). The receptors were gathered from a woman aged 40-49 years with acute COVID-19.

V gene TRBV2 combines with J gene TRBJ1-5; a weak D match, TRBD1 (5 bases). This CDR3 is 15 amino acids long. Germline values: CDR1 SNHLY, CDR2 FYNNEI. V was pared by 2 bases and J by 5 bases, with 13 bases between. CDR3 protein: CASSEQQDYYQPQHF. The CDR3 nucleotides are TGTGCCAGCAGTGAACAACAGGACTACTATCAGCCCCAGCATTTT.

V gene TRBV28 combines with J gene TRBJ1-6, with D uncertain. The CDR3 loop spans 14 amino acids. V was cut by 4 bases and J by 8 bases, with 12 bases left in between. Germline CDR1 MDHEN, CDR2 SYDVKM. Here the CDR3 DNA reads TGTGCCAGCAGTTCTAACACGGACTATTCACCCCTCCACTTT. Amino acids: CASSSNTDYSPLHF.

The rearrangement joins TRBV28 to TRBJ2-3, with D hard to call. Germline V CDR1 and CDR2: MDHEN, SYDVKM. The CDR3 extends over 13 amino acids. Trimming left V 5 bases short and J 0 bases short, with 6 bases between. DNA for the CDR3: TGTGCCAGCAGTCTCCCTAGCACAGATACGCAGTATTTT. Translating it yields CASSLPSTDTQYF.

A single count supports this clone. The chain carries TRBV2 and TRBJ1-2; possibly TRBD1 for D (5 bases). Between the trimmed V and J ends, which lost 3 bases and 4 bases, there was a span of 15 bases. CDR3 length: 15 residues. Germline V lookup: CDR1 SNHLY, CDR2 FYNNEI. The CDR3 DNA follows: TGTGCCAGCAGTGAGGTAGGGGCGGGAGTCTATGGCTACACCTTC. As protein: CASSEVGAGVYGYTF.

The chain employs TRBV2 and TRBJ2-5; TRBD1 aligns across 10 bases. The CDR3 spans 15 residues. CDR1 SNHLY and CDR2 FYNNEI come from the germline V gene. V dropped 6 bases and J dropped 0; count of bases not matched to a gene: 4. Here the CDR3 DNA reads TGTGCCAGCAGCGGACAGGGGGGATACCAAGAGACCCAGTACTTC. Amino acids: CASSGQGGYQETQYF. Complete variable domain (other parts from reference TRBV2 and TRBJ2-5): EPEVTQTPSHQVTQMGQEVILRCVPISNHLYFYWYRQILGQKVEFLVSFYNNEISEKSEIFDDQFSVERPDGSNFTLKIRSTKLEDSAMYFCASSGQGGYQETQYFGPGTRLLVL.

The genes are TRBV7-2 and TRBJ2-7, with TRBD2 matching 7 bases. This CDR3 region has 16 residues. Trimming cost V 2 bases and J 0 bases; bases outside gene matches: 7. CDR1 and CDR2 from the germline V gene are SGHTA and FQGNSA. CDR3 DNA sequence: TGTGCCAGCAGCTTACAACCTAGCGGTAGCTCCTACGAGCAGTACTTC. This gives the protein CASSLQPSGSSYEQYF.

The chain carries TRBV7-9 and TRBJ1-2, with 9 bases matching TRBD1. Trimming at V came to 7 bases and at J to 4 bases, leaving 10 bases not matched to a gene. The CDR3 totals 15 residues. Germline-derived CDR1 and CDR2 are SEHNR and FQNEAQ (reference sequence). CDR3: CASTLTGGTLYGYTF. The DNA for the CDR3 is TGTGCCAGCACCCTGACAGGGGGAACTCTCTATGGCTACACCTTC.

This sequence joins TRBV5-4 and TRBJ1-3; a possible D gene is TRBD1 (6 bases). The CDR3 contains 14 residues. The V end lost 3 bases, the J end lost 2 bases, and 9 bases lay between the germline ends. In germline, CDR1 is SGHNT, CDR2 YYREEE (reference sequence). The CDR3: CASSSRQAGNTIYF. DNA for the CDR3: TGTGCCAGCAGCTCCCGACAGGCTGGAAACACCATATATTTT.

This chain joins TRBV3-1 (or the pseudogene TRBV3-2) and TRBJ2-5, with D tentatively TRBD1 (5 bases). In germline, CDR1 is LGHDT, CDR2 YNNKEL (reference sequence). The CDR3 consists of 14 residues. With 1 base removed from V and 1 base from J, the gap between germline ends came to 7 bases. The CDR3 region has the DNA TGTGCCAGCAGCCAAGCTGGGGCCCAAGAGACCCAGTACTTC. It yields the protein CASSQAGAQETQYF.

The genes are TRBV28 and TRBJ1-2; 7 bases line up with TRBD1. This CDR3 has 13 amino acids. The V segment lost 7 bases and the J segment 3 bases; nucleotides outside the gene matches: 5. Germline-derived CDR1 and CDR2 are MDHEN and SYDVKM. The CDR3 loop is CASTTGAHYGYTF. In DNA, the CDR3 is TGTGCCAGCACTACAGGGGCGCACTATGGCTACACCTTC.

This clone was seen once. J is TRBJ2-3 and V is TRBV18; TRBD2 aligns across 7 bases. Germline V CDR1 and CDR2: KGHSH, LQKENI. This CDR3 is 14 amino acids long. Trimming cost V 2 bases and J 3 bases; bases outside gene matches: 2. CDR3 in amino acids: CASSPGGGTDTQYF. The CDR3 DNA reads as TGTGCCAGCTCACCAGGGGGAGGGACAGATACGCAGTATTTT.

This chain uses TRBV28 with TRBJ1-1, with a weak D call TRBD1 (5 bases). CDR1 is MDHEN and CDR2 is SYDVKM in the germline V gene. The CDR3 totals 16 residues. Deletions cut 2 bases from V and 0 bases from J, with 13 bases between. Written as DNA, the CDR3 is TGTGCCAGCAGTTTAGATTCAGGGAACATGAACACTGAAGCTTTCTTT. This encodes CASSLDSGNMNTEAFF.

The CDR3 region is CATSSVYRGGSYNEQFF. The DNA for the CDR3 is TGTGCCACCAGCAGCGTTTACAGGGGAGGCTCCTACAATGAGCAGTTCTTC. V usage is TRBV15 and J usage is TRBJ2-1; maybe TRBD1 (7 bases). The CDR3 contains 17 residues. Germline V gene lookup returns CDR1 LNHNV and CDR2 YYDKDF (reference sequence). Trimming left V 3 bases short and J 0 bases short, with 15 bases between.

The gene calls are TRBV15 and TRBJ2-5, with 11 bases aligning to TRBD2. With V trimmed by 0 bases and J by 4 bases, 10 bases remained unmatched. Germline V gene data show CDR1 as LNHNV and CDR2 as YYDKDF (reference sequence). CDR3 length: 18 residues. The CDR3: CATSRDGVAGGPRETQYF. Here the CDR3 DNA reads TGTGCCACCAGCAGAGATGGAGTAGCGGGAGGGCCTAGAGAGACCCAGTACTTC.

The V call is TRBV6-5, the J call TRBJ2-7; D is perhaps TRBD2 (6 bases). Trimming pared 0 bases from V and 7 bases from J, leaving 16 bases between. The V gene's germline CDR1 is MNHEY and CDR2 SVGAGI. The CDR3 length is 15 residues. Here the CDR3 reads CASSYSPGMGGEQYF. DNA for the CDR3: TGTGCCAGCAGTTACTCTCCCGGGATGGGGGGAGAGCAGTACTTC.

The rearrangement links TRBV5-5 to TRBJ1-3; no clear D gene. The CDR3 length is 15 residues. Trimming took 1 base from V and 0 from J, leaving 8 bases between them. CDR1 is SGHKS, CDR2 YYEKEE, per germline (reference sequence). CDR3: CASSLFQISGNTIYF. As DNA, the CDR3 is TGTGCCAGCAGCTTGTTCCAGATCTCTGGAAACACCATATATTTT.

This clone was recorded only once. The gene calls are TRBV7-6 and TRBJ1-2; possibly TRBD1 for D (6 bases). V was cut by 0 bases and J by 1 base, with 6 bases left in between. Germline V gene lookup returns CDR1 SGHVS and CDR2 FNYEAQ. This CDR3 has 14 amino acids. In DNA form, the CDR3 reads TGTGCCAGCAGCTTAGCAGGGGGTAACTATGGCTACACCTTC. Amino acids: CASSLAGGNYGYTF. The whole variable domain, remainder taken from reference TRBV7-6 and TRBJ1-2, is GAGVSQSPRYKVTKRGQDVALRCDPISGHVSLYWYRQALGQGPEFLTYFNYEAQQDKSGLPNDRFSAERPEGSISTLTIQRTEQRDSAMYRCASSLAGGNYGYTFGSGTRLTVV.

The chain has TRBV7-6 and TRBJ1-2; 8 bases are shared with TRBD1. The CDR3 extends over 14 amino acids. From germline, CDR1 is SGHVS and CDR2 FNYEAQ. V was pared by 3 bases and J by 8 bases, with 8 bases of the junction left unmatched. The CDR3 bases are TGTGCCAGCAGCTTGGATCCTGGACAGGGCGGCTACACCTTC. Its translation is CASSLDPGQGGYTF.

J is TRBJ1-2 and V is TRBV5-5; no reliable D call. The CDR3 length is 13 residues. Trimming cost V 6 bases and J 3 bases, with 12 bases left between them. Germline loops: CDR1 SGHKS, CDR2 YYEKEE (reference sequence). CDR3 nucleotides: TGTGCCAGCAAGATGTGGGCAGACTATGGCTACACCTTC. Protein: CASKMWADYGYTF. The complete variable domain, with remaining parts taken from reference TRBV5-5 and TRBJ1-2, reads DAGVTQSPTHLIKTRGQQVTLRCSPISGHKSVSWYQQVLGQGPQFIFQYYEKEERGRGNFPDRFSARQFPNYSSELNVNALLLGDSALYLCASKMWADYGYTFGSGTRLTVV.

This clone was counted once. The V call is TRBV6-5, the J call TRBJ1-2, with 8 bases fitting TRBD1. The germline gives CDR1 MNHEY, CDR2 SVGAGI. V shed 7 bases and J 6 bases; nucleotides not matched to a gene: 10. The CDR3 runs 14 residues. The CDR3 DNA follows: TGTGCCAGCACCGCAGGGGGCGCTGGGAATGGCTACACCTTC. Translating it yields CASTAGGAGNGYTF.

The sample holds one count of this clone. The gene calls are TRBV29-1 and TRBJ2-5, with D unclear. This CDR3 spans 12 amino acids. From germline, CDR1 is SQVTM and CDR2 ANQGSEA. V lost 7 bases to trimming and J lost 5 bases, with 14 bases between them. The CDR3 DNA is TGCAGCGGATCCAAGTCGCGGGAGACCCAGTACTTC. Its translation: CSGSKSRETQYF.

This chain links TRBV7-9 with TRBJ2-5; 13 nucleotides line up with TRBD2. Germline trimming cut 0 bases from V and 5 bases from J; bases unmatched to any gene: 6. Germline lookup yields CDR1 SEHNR and CDR2 FQNEAQ (reference sequence). This CDR3 spans 17 amino acids. The CDR3: CASSLAGTSGARETQYF. The CDR3, as DNA: TGTGCCAGCAGCTTAGCCGGGACTAGCGGGGCCCGGGAGACCCAGTACTTC.

The count of this clone is one. This chain joins TRBV7-3 and TRBJ2-5; D ambiguous. The CDR3 covers 14 residues. The germline V gene encodes CDR1 SGHTA and CDR2 FQGTGA. The germline V and J ends were trimmed by 5 bases and 2 bases, with 12 bases remaining between them. The CDR3 here is CASSTVAGQETQYF. The CDR3 DNA follows: TGTGCCAGCAGCACGGTGGCAGGACAAGAGACCCAGTACTTC.

The chain combines TRBV5-1 with TRBJ1-6, with D tentatively TRBD1 (5 bases). The CDR3 contains 15 residues. Trimming left V 0 bases short and J 6 bases short, with 10 bases between. The V gene's germline CDR1 is SGHRS and CDR2 YFSETQ. Written as DNA, the CDR3 is TGCGCCAGCAGCTTGGCGGGACTGCCTAATTCACCCCTCCACTTT. It codes for CASSLAGLPNSPLHF.